This TCR beta chain was recorded in a study of T cell changes during pregnancy in multiple sclerosis. The CDR3 has 14 residues. CDR1 is MNHNS and CDR2 is SASEGT in the germline V gene. Trimming pared 6 bases from V and 0 bases from J, leaving 8 bases between. The data were produced by immunoSEQ multiplex PCR, yet TCRdb's version contains in-frame clones alone and is incomplete. The sample has tens of thousands of clones; roughly nine tenths are singletons. This clone was seen a handful of times. This TCR was sampled from a female donor with multiple sclerosis, enrolled in a pregnancy study. The input for sequencing was peripheral blood, taken in the second trimester of pregnancy. V gene TRBV6-1 combines with J gene TRBJ1-4; D not resolved. CDR3 in DNA: TGTGCCAGCAGCTTCTTAACAACTAATGAAAAACTGTTTTTT. It yields the protein CASSFLTTNEKLFF.